The 31 T cell receptor beta chains presented below share a single source sample, sequenced in a study of CD8+ T cells in alopecia areata. Isolated RNA was reverse transcribed into cDNA used as the sequencing template. Using immunoSEQ multiplex PCR, the repertoire was profiled, and TCRdb retains in-frame clones only, with some absent. The sample carries some 19,000 clones, about 59% recorded once. Collection of lesional scalp punch biopsies and peripheral blood was performed in alopecia areata patients. Sequencing was performed on skin, taken at week 0. The receptors were sampled from a human donor with alopecia areata.

The rearrangement joins TRBV5-3 to TRBJ2-1; D unclear. TRBV5-3 is an ORF; its function is uncertain. V dropped 5 bases and J dropped 10 bases, with 22 bases sitting between them. The CDR3 totals 15 residues. CDR3 amino acids: CARSPDSRPRNEQFF. The CDR3 DNA follows: TGTGCCAGAAGTCCAGATAGTCGCCCTCGTAACGAGCAGTTCTTC.

The gene calls are TRBV4-3 and TRBJ2-3, with TRBD2 matching 7 bases. Germline V gene lookup returns CDR1 LGHNA and CDR2 YSLEER. The trim removed 0 bases at V and 4 bases at J, leaving 7 bases unmatched. This CDR3 has 16 amino acids. The CDR3 region is CASSQEAGRTADTQYF. The CDR3, as DNA: TGCGCCAGCAGCCAAGAAGCGGGACGTACGGCAGATACGCAGTATTTT.

The J gene is TRBJ1-5, the V gene TRBV28; D gene ambiguous. Germline CDR1 reads MDHEN; CDR2 reads SYDVKM. The CDR3 contains 15 residues. Deletions cut 6 bases from V and 0 bases from J, with 12 bases between. CDR3: CASRLSTFSNQPQHF. CDR3 in DNA: TGTGCCAGCAGACTGTCGACATTTAGCAATCAGCCCCAGCATTTT.

This sequence joins TRBV30 and TRBJ2-3; 7 positions match TRBD1. Germline V CDR1 and CDR2: GTSNPN, SVGIG (reference sequence). CDR3 size: 13 residues. J was trimmed by 13 bases and V by 3 bases; bases with no gene match: 13. The CDR3 coding sequence is TGTGCCTGGAGCGCCGTGAGGGACAGCCCAGAGTATTTT. The encoded protein is CAWSAVRDSPEYF.

The sample holds a few counts of this clone. The J gene is TRBJ2-5, the V gene TRBV30; 11 positions agree with TRBD1. V shed 0 bases, J shed 4 bases, and the junction held 10 bases outside the gene matches. Germline values: CDR1 GTSNPN, CDR2 SVGIG (reference sequence). This CDR3 has 17 residues. The CDR3 sequence is CAWSVFGTGGLGETQYF. The CDR3 nucleotides read TGTGCCTGGAGTGTTTTCGGGACAGGGGGACTTGGAGAGACCCAGTACTTC. Complete variable domain (other parts from reference TRBV30 and TRBJ2-5): SQTIHQWPATLVQPVGSPLSLECTVEGTSNPNLYWYRQAAGRGLQLLFYSVGIGQISSEVPQNLSASRPQDRQFILSSKKLLLSDSGFYLCAWSVFGTGGLGETQYFGPGTRLLVL.

This chain links TRBV29-1 with TRBJ1-2; weak D call: TRBD1 (5 bases). CDR3 size: 13 residues. Germline loops: CDR1 SQVTM, CDR2 ANQGSEA. Trimming pared 2 bases from V and 8 bases from J, leaving 15 bases between. The CDR3 loop is CSVERDPLRGYTF. The CDR3, as DNA: TGCAGCGTTGAAAGGGACCCACTCCGGGGCTACACCTTC.

The chain is built from TRBV5-1 and TRBJ1-1, with D tentatively TRBD1 (6 bases). With 4 bases removed from V and 1 base from J, the gap between germline ends came to 14 bases. Germline V gives CDR1 SGHRS, CDR2 YFSETQ. The CDR3 sequence is 15 residues long. The CDR3 is CASSRVVGANTEAFF. DNA of the CDR3: TGCGCCAGCAGCCGGGTGGTGGGGGCGAACACTGAAGCTTTCTTT.

V gene TRBV6-5 combines with J gene TRBJ2-3, with D uncertain. The CDR3 extends over 12 amino acids. Germline loops: CDR1 MNHEY, CDR2 SVGAGI. Trimming removed 0 bases at V and 4 bases at J, with 2 bases between. The CDR3 DNA reads as TGTGCCAGCAGTTACTCTTCAGATACGCAGTATTTT. Translation gives CASSYSSDTQYF.

This chain connects TRBV4-2 to TRBJ1-1, with TRBD1 as a possible D gene (5 bases). The germline V and J ends were trimmed by 6 bases and 0 bases, with 8 bases remaining between them. CDR3 length: 13 residues. The V gene's germline CDR1 is LGHNA and CDR2 YNFKEQ. CDR3 coding DNA: TGTGCCAGCAGACCAGGGATGAACACTGAAGCTTTCTTT. This encodes CASRPGMNTEAFF.

This chain connects TRBV6-5 to TRBJ1-2, with TRBD1 as a possible D gene (5 bases). Trimming shortened V by 6 bases and J by 2 bases, and 16 bases separated the two germline ends. Germline CDR1 is MNHEY and CDR2 is SVGAGI. The CDR3 spans 15 residues. CDR3 loop: CASSPRQTQNYGYTF. The CDR3 DNA reads TGTGCCAGCAGCCCTCGACAGACCCAAAACTATGGCTACACCTTC.

Remarks on this clone: This sample includes further DNA sequences coding for the same CDR3. The gene calls are TRBV6-6 and TRBJ1-1; D might be TRBD1 (5 bases). This CDR3 spans 14 amino acids. Trimming removed 1 base from V and 1 base from J, with 7 bases in between. The germline V gene has CDR1 MNHNY and CDR2 SVGAGI (reference sequence). In DNA form, the CDR3 reads TGTGCCAGCAGTTACTATGGGGGGAACACTGAAGCTTTCTTT. Translation gives CASSYYGGNTEAFF.

This sequence joins TRBV30 and TRBJ1-6, with D tentatively TRBD1 (6 bases). The germline V and J ends were trimmed by 0 bases and 7 bases, with 13 bases remaining between them. The CDR3 covers 15 residues. Germline V gene lookup returns CDR1 GTSNPN and CDR2 SVGIG (reference sequence). CDR3 nucleotides: TGTGCCTGGAGTGTAGGCCACAGGGCGAATTCACCCCTCCACTTT. This gives the protein CAWSVGHRANSPLHF.

This clone appeared a few times. The V gene is TRBV11-3, the J gene TRBJ2-3, with D possibly matching TRBD2 (5 bases). CDR1 is SGHNT, CDR2 YENEEA, per germline. The length of the CDR3 is 17 residues. V was cut by 1 base and J by 2 bases, with 16 bases left in between. This chain's CDR3 is CASSLGVALGTTDTQYF. The CDR3 DNA follows: TGTGCCAGCAGCTTAGGGGTGGCACTAGGAACCACAGATACGCAGTATTTT.

The chain couples TRBV30 to TRBJ1-1; TRBD1 aligns across 9 bases. Trimming at V came to 1 base and at J to 4 bases, leaving 4 bases not matched to a gene. The CDR3 contains 14 residues. Germline V CDR1 and CDR2: GTSNPN, SVGIG (reference sequence). CDR3 loop: CAWSGTGVGTEAFF. The CDR3 DNA follows: TGTGCCTGGAGTGGGACAGGGGTGGGCACTGAAGCTTTCTTT.

CDR3 DNA: TGTGCCAGCAGCTTATCAGTCCCGTCCTACGAGCAGTACTTC. It specifies CASSLSVPSYEQYF. The chain combines TRBV5-6 with TRBJ2-7; D remains unclear. The length of the CDR3 is 14 residues. The germline V gene has CDR1 SGHDT and CDR2 YYEEEE. Trimming took off 2 bases at V and 1 base at J, with 10 bases between the two ends.

This clone was found a few times. The chain employs TRBV19 and TRBJ2-7, with D perhaps matching TRBD2 (6 bases). The length of the CDR3 is 12 residues. Germline values: CDR1 LNHDA, CDR2 SQIVND (reference sequence). V was clipped by 3 bases and J by 5 bases, with 8 bases between them. In DNA, the CDR3 is TGTGCCAGTAGTATCGGGAGTAACGAGCAGTACTTC. This translates into CASSIGSNEQYF. The full variable domain, in which reference TRBV19 and TRBJ2-7 provide the parts outside the CDR3, is DGGITQSPKYLFRKEGQNVTLSCEQNLNHDAMYWYRQDPGQGLRLIYYSQIVNDFQKGDIAEGYSVSREKKESFPLTVTSAQKNPTAFYLCASSIGSNEQYFGPGTRLTVT.

Details on this clone: One end of the junction does not line up with germline, which may come from a read error. The J gene is TRBJ2-5, the V gene TRBV4-1; 8 nucleotides match TRBD2. The CDR3 has 15 amino acids. Per the germline V gene, CDR1 is MGHRA and CDR2 is YSYEKL. The CDR3 protein is CASSQNRLAMETQYF. The CDR3 DNA follows: TGTGCCAGCAGCCAAAATAGACTAGCGATGGAGACCCAGTACTTC.

The CDR3 coding sequence is TGTGCCAGCAGCCCCGGGGAGACCCAGTACTTC. Translated, it gives CASSPGETQYF. The chain employs TRBV7-9 and TRBJ2-5, with D unclear. The CDR3 has 11 amino acids. Germline-derived CDR1 and CDR2 are SEHNR and FQNEAQ (reference sequence). Trimming removed 5 bases from V and 5 bases from J, with 6 bases in between.

The rearrangement joins TRBV29-1 to TRBJ2-7; possible D gene TRBD1, 5 bases. CDR1 and CDR2 (germline): SQVTM, ANQGSEA. This CDR3 contains 13 residues. V gave up 4 bases and J gave up 7 bases, with 17 bases separating them. The CDR3: CSVGYTGAAEQYF. The CDR3 DNA reads TGCAGCGTTGGTTACACAGGTGCGGCGGAGCAGTACTTC.

The rearrangement joins TRBV7-2 to TRBJ2-1; D gene ambiguous. Germline-derived CDR1 and CDR2 are SGHTA and FQGNSA. V lost 8 bases and J 9 bases, leaving 14 bases between the germline ends. The CDR3 length is 12 residues. CDR3 residues: CASSLPMAEQFF. As DNA, the CDR3 is TGTGCCAGCTCCCTCCCCATGGCTGAGCAGTTCTTC.

The chain uses TRBV27 and TRBJ2-2; tentative D call: TRBD1 (6 bases). The V end was cut by 3 bases, the J end by 7 bases, with 12 bases between. From germline, CDR1 is MNHEY and CDR2 SMNVEV (reference sequence). This CDR3 contains 14 residues. CDR3 residues: CASSFYRASGELFF. CDR3 DNA: TGTGCCAGCAGTTTCTACAGGGCCAGCGGGGAGCTGTTTTTT.

This chain links TRBV5-6 with TRBJ2-1, with 10 nucleotides matching TRBD2. Germline CDR1 and CDR2: SGHDT and YYEEEE. Trimming took 2 bases from V and 3 from J; bases not matched to a gene: 2. The CDR3 length is 15 residues. The CDR3 DNA sequence: TGTGCCAGCAGCTTCGGACTAGCGGTCTACAATGAGCAGTTCTTC. Protein: CASSFGLAVYNEQFF.

The chain has TRBV11-3 and TRBJ2-5; 10 positions match TRBD1. V was pared by 3 bases and J by 1 base, with 5 bases of the junction left unmatched. This CDR3 is built from 16 residues. CDR1 is SGHNT and CDR2 is YENEEA in the germline V gene. The CDR3 loop reads CASSLSRDRGQETQYF. The CDR3 DNA follows: TGTGCCAGCAGCTTGAGTAGGGACAGGGGCCAAGAGACCCAGTACTTC. The complete variable domain, with remaining parts taken from reference TRBV11-3 and TRBJ2-5, reads EAGVVQSPRYKIIEKKQPVAFWCNPISGHNTLYWYLQNLGQGPELLIRYENEEAVDDSQLPKDRFSAERLKGVDSTLKIQPAELGDSAVYLCASSLSRDRGQETQYFGPGTRLLVL.

V usage is TRBV2 and J usage is TRBJ1-6, with a weak D call TRBD1 (5 bases). The V gene's germline CDR1 is SNHLY and CDR2 FYNNEI. This CDR3 contains 14 residues. V lost 6 bases and J 16 bases, leaving 22 bases between the germline ends. CDR3 amino acids: CASRRDRNVGNLHF. Written as DNA, the CDR3 is TGTGCCAGCAGGAGGGACCGAAACGTGGGGAATCTCCACTTT. Together with reference TRBV2 and TRBJ1-6, the CDR3 gives the full variable domain: EPEVTQTPSHQVTQMGQEVILRCVPISNHLYFYWYRQILGQKVEFLVSFYNNEISEKSEIFDDQFSVERPDGSNFTLKIRSTKLEDSAMYFCASRRDRNVGNLHFGNGTRLTVT.

This sequence joins TRBV6-1 and TRBJ2-5; 9 nucleotides match TRBD1. This CDR3 is 15 amino acids long. After removal of 7 bases from V and 1 base from J, the junction contained 7 bases not matched to a gene. Germline V gene lookup returns CDR1 MNHNS and CDR2 SASEGT. The CDR3 reads CASKWTGALQETQYF. CDR3 sequence (DNA): TGTGCCAGCAAATGGACAGGGGCGCTCCAAGAGACCCAGTACTTC.

This clone was detected a few times. The chain has TRBV9 and TRBJ2-1; the match to TRBD2 covers 9 bases. Germline V gene lookup returns CDR1 SGDLS and CDR2 YYNGEE. Germline trimming cut 0 bases from V and 2 bases from J; bases unmatched to any gene: 3. The CDR3 has 16 residues. The CDR3 DNA reads TGTGCCAGCAGCGTAGACGCGGGGGGGACCTACAATGAGCAGTTCTTC. It translates to CASSVDAGGTYNEQFF.

V gene TRBV7-9 combines with J gene TRBJ2-7; D gene uncertain. V was cut by 7 bases and J by 0 bases, with 13 bases left in between. The length of the CDR3 is 14 residues. Per the germline V gene, CDR1 is SEHNR and CDR2 is FQNEAQ (reference sequence). The CDR3 loop is CASTWVGPSYEQYF. DNA of the CDR3: TGTGCCAGCACCTGGGTGGGTCCCTCCTACGAGCAGTACTTC.

A few counts support this clone. The CDR3 DNA follows: TGTGCCAGTAGTCTATATGTCGGTTTCGGGGAGCTGTTTTTT. Translation gives CASSLYVGFGELFF. The chain couples TRBV19 to TRBJ2-2, with no clear D. This CDR3 spans 14 amino acids. The germline V gene encodes CDR1 LNHDA and CDR2 SQIVND (reference sequence). V was trimmed by 5 bases and J by 7 bases, leaving 14 bases between them.

V gene TRBV5-1 combines with J gene TRBJ1-2, with TRBD1 as a possible D gene (5 bases). V lost 0 bases and J 4 bases, leaving 10 bases between the germline ends. This CDR3 has 14 amino acids. Per germline, CDR1 SGHRS and CDR2 YFSETQ. The CDR3 is CASSLVGGSYGYTF. The CDR3 nucleotides read TGCGCCAGCAGCTTGGTTGGGGGATCCTATGGCTACACCTTC.

CDR3 protein: CAIPGTGNVYGYTF. The CDR3 nucleotides are TGTGCCATTCCCGGGACAGGGAATGTATATGGCTACACCTTC. The J gene is TRBJ1-2, the V gene TRBV10-3; 9 positions match TRBD1. Germline V CDR1 and CDR2: ENHRY, SYGVKD. The V segment lost 9 bases and the J segment 5 bases; nucleotides outside the gene matches: 10. CDR3 length: 14 amino acids.

The chain links TRBV7-8 to TRBJ2-7; TRBD1 aligns across 9 bases. This CDR3 region has 14 residues. In germline, CDR1 is SGHVS, CDR2 FQNEAQ. V was clipped by 5 bases and J by 7 bases; unmatched bases: 9. DNA of the CDR3: TGTGCCAGCAGCACCCGACAGGGGGTAAGAGAGCAGTACTTC. Amino acids: CASSTRQGVREQYF.